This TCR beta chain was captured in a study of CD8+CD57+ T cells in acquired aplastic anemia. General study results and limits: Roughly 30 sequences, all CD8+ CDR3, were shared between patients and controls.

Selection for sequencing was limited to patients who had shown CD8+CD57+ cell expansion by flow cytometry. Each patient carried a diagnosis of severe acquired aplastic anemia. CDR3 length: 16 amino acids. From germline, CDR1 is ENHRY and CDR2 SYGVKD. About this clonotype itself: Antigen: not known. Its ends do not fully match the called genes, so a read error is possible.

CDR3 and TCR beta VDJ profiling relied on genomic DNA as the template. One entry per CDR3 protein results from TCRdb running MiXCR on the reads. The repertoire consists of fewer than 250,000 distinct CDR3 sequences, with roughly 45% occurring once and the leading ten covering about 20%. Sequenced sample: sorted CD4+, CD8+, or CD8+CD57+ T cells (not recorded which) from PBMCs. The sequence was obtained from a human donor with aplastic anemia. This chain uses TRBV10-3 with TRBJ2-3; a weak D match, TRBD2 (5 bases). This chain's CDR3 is CAISEAVGSSTNTQYF. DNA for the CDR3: TGTGCCATCAGTGAAGCTGTGGGCTCTAGCACAAATACGCAGTATTTT.